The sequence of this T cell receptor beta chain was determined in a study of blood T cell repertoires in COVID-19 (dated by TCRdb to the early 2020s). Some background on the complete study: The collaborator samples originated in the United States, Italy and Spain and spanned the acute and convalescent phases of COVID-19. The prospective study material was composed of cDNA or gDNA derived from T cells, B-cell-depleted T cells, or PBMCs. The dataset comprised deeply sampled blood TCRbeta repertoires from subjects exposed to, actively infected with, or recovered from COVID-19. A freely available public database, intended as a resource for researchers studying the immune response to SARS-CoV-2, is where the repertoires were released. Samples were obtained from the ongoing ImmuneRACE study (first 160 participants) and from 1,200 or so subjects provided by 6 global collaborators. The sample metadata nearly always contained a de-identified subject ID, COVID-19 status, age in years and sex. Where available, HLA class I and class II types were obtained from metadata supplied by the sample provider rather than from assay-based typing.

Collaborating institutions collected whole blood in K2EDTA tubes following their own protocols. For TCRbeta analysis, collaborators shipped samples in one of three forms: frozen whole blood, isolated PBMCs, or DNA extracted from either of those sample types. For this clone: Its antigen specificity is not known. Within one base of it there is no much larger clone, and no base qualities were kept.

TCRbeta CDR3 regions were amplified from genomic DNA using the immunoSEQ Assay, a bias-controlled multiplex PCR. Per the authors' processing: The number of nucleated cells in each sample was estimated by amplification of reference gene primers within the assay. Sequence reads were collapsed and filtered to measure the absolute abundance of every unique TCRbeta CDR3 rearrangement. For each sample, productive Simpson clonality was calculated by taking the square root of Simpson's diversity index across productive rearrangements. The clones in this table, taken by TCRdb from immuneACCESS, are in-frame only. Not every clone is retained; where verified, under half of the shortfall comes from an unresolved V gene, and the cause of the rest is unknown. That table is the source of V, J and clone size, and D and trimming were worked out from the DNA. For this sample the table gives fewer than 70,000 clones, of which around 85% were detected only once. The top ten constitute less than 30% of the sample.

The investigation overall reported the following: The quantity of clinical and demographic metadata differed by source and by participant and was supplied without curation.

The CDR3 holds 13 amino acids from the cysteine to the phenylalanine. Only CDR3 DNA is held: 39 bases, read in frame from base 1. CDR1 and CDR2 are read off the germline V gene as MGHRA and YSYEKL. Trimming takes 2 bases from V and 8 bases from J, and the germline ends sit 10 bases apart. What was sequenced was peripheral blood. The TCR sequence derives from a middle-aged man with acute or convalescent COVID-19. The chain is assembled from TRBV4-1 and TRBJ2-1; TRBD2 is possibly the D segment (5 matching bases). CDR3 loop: CASSQQDGDEQFF. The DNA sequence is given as TGCGCCAGCAGCCAACAGGACGGGGATGAGCAGTTCTTC.